This is a list of T cell receptor beta chains from one sample in a study of identical twins. Each CDR3 protein is one row after TCRdb ran MiXCR on the 5' RACE reads. Among 1.5 million to 2 million distinct CDR3 sequences listed, roughly 35% were seen once. The material sequenced was cord blood. Source of these receptors: a newborn girl in good health. Each CDR3 is given with its conserved first and last residue. The order of the fields is J gene, clone size, V gene, D gene, CDR3 DNA, CDR3 protein. The D gene is left open where the match is weak. Clone size is given for some rows only: seen once, a few or many times, or a class if the clone is expanded.

j_call: TRBJ2-1
clone_size: .
v_call: TRBV19
d_call: .
cdr3_nt: TGTGCCAGTATAAGCCTAGGGCTGTACAATGAGCAGTTCTTC
cdr3_aa: CASISLGLYNEQFF

j_call: TRBJ2-7
clone_size: many
v_call: TRBV21-1
d_call: .
cdr3_nt: TGTGCCAGCAGCAAAGTGAGACCCAGGGTTCTAGAGCAGTACTTC
cdr3_aa: CASSKVRPRVLEQYF

j_call: TRBJ1-4
clone_size: .
v_call: TRBV7-2
d_call: .
cdr3_nt: TGTGCCAGCAGCTTGCCAACAGTGTGGGAGCCTGAAAAACTGTTTTTT
cdr3_aa: CASSLPTVWEPEKLFF

j_call: TRBJ2-1
clone_size: .
v_call: TRBV4-1
d_call: TRBD2
cdr3_nt: TGCGCCAGCAGCCAAGAGCTAGCGGGGTTTGATGAGCAGTTCTTC
cdr3_aa: CASSQELAGFDEQFF

j_call: TRBJ2-1
clone_size: .
v_call: TRBV20-1
d_call: TRBD2
cdr3_nt: TGCAGTGCTAAATTACTAGCGGGCGATTACAATGAGCAGTTCTTC
cdr3_aa: CSAKLLAGDYNEQFF

j_call: TRBJ2-1
clone_size: .
v_call: TRBV10-3
d_call: TRBD2
cdr3_nt: TGTGCCATCAAGGATGTGGCGGGAGGGGTTGAGCAGTTCTTC
cdr3_aa: CAIKDVAGGVEQFF

j_call: TRBJ2-5
clone_size: .
v_call: TRBV20-1
d_call: .
cdr3_nt: TGCAGTGCGGATCCCGGGACGGAAGAGACCCAGTACTTC
cdr3_aa: CSADPGTEETQYF

j_call: TRBJ2-1
clone_size: .
v_call: TRBV27
d_call: TRBD2
cdr3_nt: TGTGCCAGCAGTCCTATACCCCTGGGGGGGAACCACCATGAGCAGTTCTTC
cdr3_aa: CASSPIPLGGNHHEQFF

j_call: TRBJ2-1
clone_size: .
v_call: TRBV5-1
d_call: TRBD1
cdr3_nt: TGCGCCAGCAGCGAGGGACACAGGGGGCAGTTCTTC
cdr3_aa: CASSEGHRGQFF

j_call: TRBJ1-1
clone_size: .
v_call: TRBV12-3/TRBV12-4
d_call: .
cdr3_nt: TGTGCCAGCAGTTTAGGGGTAGCCCAGAACACTGAAGCTTTCTTT
cdr3_aa: CASSLGVAQNTEAFF

j_call: TRBJ1-2
clone_size: .
v_call: TRBV2
d_call: .
cdr3_nt: TGTGCCAGCAGCCTCAAGGCGGACAGTAGCTATGGCTACACCTTC
cdr3_aa: CASSLKADSSYGYTF

j_call: TRBJ1-2
clone_size: .
v_call: TRBV28
d_call: .
cdr3_nt: TGTGCCAGCAGTTTAAAAAAGAACTATGGCTACACCTTC
cdr3_aa: CASSLKKNYGYTF

j_call: TRBJ2-1
clone_size: .
v_call: TRBV29-1
d_call: TRBD1
cdr3_nt: TGCAGCGTTGCTCTAGGAGGACAGGGCTACAATGAGCAGTTCTTC
cdr3_aa: CSVALGGQGYNEQFF

j_call: TRBJ2-3
clone_size: .
v_call: TRBV20-1
d_call: .
cdr3_nt: TGCAGTGCTAGGAGGGGCGAAGGGACAGATACGCAGTATTTT
cdr3_aa: CSARRGEGTDTQYF

j_call: TRBJ2-3
clone_size: .
v_call: TRBV20-1
d_call: .
cdr3_nt: TGCAGTGCTAGAGCCTTAGGAGGGAACACAGATACGCAGTATTTT
cdr3_aa: CSARALGGNTDTQYF

j_call: TRBJ1-4
clone_size: few
v_call: TRBV27
d_call: TRBD1
cdr3_nt: TGTGCCAGCAGTCCGACAGGGTCTAATGAAGAACTGTTTTTT
cdr3_aa: CASSPTGSNEELFF

j_call: TRBJ2-1
clone_size: few
v_call: TRBV28
d_call: TRBD2
cdr3_nt: TGTGCCAGCAGTTTTCCCCTGACTAGCGCCTTCTACAATGAGCAGTTCTTC
cdr3_aa: CASSFPLTSAFYNEQFF

j_call: TRBJ1-5
clone_size: few
v_call: TRBV21-1
d_call: .
cdr3_nt: TGTGCCAACCTCCTCAGGGTGGAGAGCAATCAGCCCCAGCATTTT
cdr3_aa: CANLLRVESNQPQHF

j_call: TRBJ1-2
clone_size: few
v_call: TRBV6-1
d_call: .
cdr3_nt: TGTGCCAGCAGTGAAGACAGGGAAGTGAATGGCTACACCTTC
cdr3_aa: CASSEDREVNGYTF

j_call: TRBJ2-7
clone_size: few
v_call: TRBV12-3/TRBV12-4
d_call: TRBD2
cdr3_nt: TGTGCCAGCAGGGCCGGACTAGCGGGAAACTACGAGCAGTACTTC
cdr3_aa: CASRAGLAGNYEQYF

j_call: TRBJ2-2
clone_size: .
v_call: TRBV19
d_call: .
cdr3_nt: TGTGCCAGTAGACACCGGGGCGGGAACACCGGGGAGCTGTTTTTT
cdr3_aa: CASRHRGGNTGELFF

j_call: TRBJ2-2
clone_size: .
v_call: TRBV12-3/TRBV12-4
d_call: TRBD1
cdr3_nt: TGTGCCACCCAGGGGGACAGGGGTAATTCGAACACCGGGGAGCTGTTTTTT
cdr3_aa: CATQGDRGNSNTGELFF

j_call: TRBJ2-5
clone_size: few
v_call: TRBV18
d_call: .
cdr3_nt: TGTGCCAGCTCACCACGAAGGGGAATGATGGAGACCCAGTACTTC
cdr3_aa: CASSPRRGMMETQYF

j_call: TRBJ2-1
clone_size: .
v_call: TRBV2
d_call: TRBD2
cdr3_nt: TGTGCCAGCAGAGATTTGCGCGGGGGCTACAATGAGCAGTTCTTC
cdr3_aa: CASRDLRGGYNEQFF

j_call: TRBJ2-1
clone_size: .
v_call: TRBV20-1
d_call: TRBD2
cdr3_nt: TGCAGTGCTAACAGTCTAGCGGGGAGCTCCTACAATGAGCAGTTCTTC
cdr3_aa: CSANSLAGSSYNEQFF

j_call: TRBJ2-7
clone_size: .
v_call: TRBV20-1
d_call: TRBD2
cdr3_nt: TGCAGTGCTAGGGGCGGGAGGACCGAGCAGTACTTC
cdr3_aa: CSARGGRTEQYF

j_call: TRBJ2-7
clone_size: few
v_call: TRBV13
d_call: TRBD2
cdr3_nt: TGTGCCAGCAGTTTCGGACTAGCAGGTATTTCCTACGAGCAGTACTTC
cdr3_aa: CASSFGLAGISYEQYF

j_call: TRBJ2-7
clone_size: .
v_call: TRBV28
d_call: TRBD2
cdr3_nt: TGTGCCAGCAGTTTAGGGTATTCGACTAGCGGACGCGGGCAGTACTTC
cdr3_aa: CASSLGYSTSGRGQYF

j_call: TRBJ2-2
clone_size: .
v_call: TRBV7-9
d_call: TRBD2
cdr3_nt: TGTGCCAGCAGCTCGGGACTAGCGGGAGTTCTAACCGGGGAGCTGTTTTTT
cdr3_aa: CASSSGLAGVLTGELFF

j_call: TRBJ1-4
clone_size: few
v_call: TRBV7-9
d_call: .
cdr3_nt: TGTGCCAGCAGCTTACCCAGGGTTACTAATGAAAAACTGTTTTTT
cdr3_aa: CASSLPRVTNEKLFF

j_call: TRBJ2-2
clone_size: .
v_call: TRBV12-3/TRBV12-4
d_call: .
cdr3_nt: TGTGCCAGCAGTTTAGGTGACACGAACACCAGGGAGCTGTTTTTT
cdr3_aa: CASSLGDTNTRELFF

j_call: TRBJ2-6
clone_size: .
v_call: TRBV2
d_call: .
cdr3_nt: TGTGCCAGCAGTGAGTCAGTTGGGGCCAACGTCCTGACTTTC
cdr3_aa: CASSESVGANVLTF

j_call: TRBJ2-3
clone_size: .
v_call: TRBV6-1
d_call: .
cdr3_nt: TGTGCCAGCAGTGAACAGGGTGGCATCGGGTATTTT
cdr3_aa: CASSEQGGIGYF

j_call: TRBJ2-7
clone_size: many
v_call: TRBV10-3
d_call: .
cdr3_nt: TGTGCCATCAGTGCGCCGGAACAGGCGGACTACGAGCAGTACTTC
cdr3_aa: CAISAPEQADYEQYF

j_call: TRBJ2-3
clone_size: .
v_call: TRBV9
d_call: .
cdr3_nt: TGTGCCAGCAGCGTAGCTGGTGGGTGGAGGGAACCAGATACGCAGTATTTT
cdr3_aa: CASSVAGGWREPDTQYF

j_call: TRBJ2-5
clone_size: .
v_call: TRBV20-1
d_call: .
cdr3_nt: TGCAGTGCTACTCACCCGGGGGGCCTGGAGACCCAGTACTTC
cdr3_aa: CSATHPGGLETQYF

j_call: TRBJ2-3
clone_size: .
v_call: TRBV9
d_call: TRBD2
cdr3_nt: TGTGCCAGCAGCGTACTAGCGGGAAGAGCCCCAGATACGCAGTATTTT
cdr3_aa: CASSVLAGRAPDTQYF

j_call: TRBJ2-3
clone_size: .
v_call: TRBV6-6
d_call: .
cdr3_nt: TGTGCCAGCAGTTACCCCGCCAGGGATACGCAGTATTTT
cdr3_aa: CASSYPARDTQYF

j_call: TRBJ2-5
clone_size: .
v_call: TRBV4-2
d_call: .
cdr3_nt: TGTGCCAGCAGCCAGGAGAGGAGACTAGTGGGGAATGAGCAGTACTTC
cdr3_aa: CASSQERRLVGNEQYF